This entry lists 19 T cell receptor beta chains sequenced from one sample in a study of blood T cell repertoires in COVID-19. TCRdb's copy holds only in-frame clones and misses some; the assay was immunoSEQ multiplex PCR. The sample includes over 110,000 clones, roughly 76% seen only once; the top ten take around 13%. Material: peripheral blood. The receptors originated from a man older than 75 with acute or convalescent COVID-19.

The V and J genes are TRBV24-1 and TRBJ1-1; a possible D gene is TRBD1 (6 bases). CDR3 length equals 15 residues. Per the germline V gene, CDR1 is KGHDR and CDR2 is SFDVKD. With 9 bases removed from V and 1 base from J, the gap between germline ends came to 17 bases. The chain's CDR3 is CATSRGGTQNTEAFF. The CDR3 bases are TGTGCCACCTCTCGGGGGGGGACACAGAACACTGAAGCTTTCTTT.

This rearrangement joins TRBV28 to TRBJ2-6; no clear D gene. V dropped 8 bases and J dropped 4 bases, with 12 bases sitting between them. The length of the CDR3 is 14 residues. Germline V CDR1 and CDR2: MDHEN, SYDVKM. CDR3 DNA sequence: TGTGCCAGCGTCCGCGCAGGAGGGGCCAACGTCCTGACTTTC. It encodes CASVRAGGANVLTF.

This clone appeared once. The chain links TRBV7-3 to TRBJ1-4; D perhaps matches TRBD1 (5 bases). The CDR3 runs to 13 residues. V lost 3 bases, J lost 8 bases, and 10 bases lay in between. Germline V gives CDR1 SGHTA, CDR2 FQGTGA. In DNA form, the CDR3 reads TGTGCCAGCAGCTTGGGACTGGGAGAAAAACTGTTTTTT. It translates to CASSLGLGEKLFF.

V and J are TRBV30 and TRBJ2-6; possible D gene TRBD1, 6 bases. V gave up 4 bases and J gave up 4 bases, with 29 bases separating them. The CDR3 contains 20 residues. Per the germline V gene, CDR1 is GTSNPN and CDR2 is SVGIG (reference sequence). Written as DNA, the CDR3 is TGTGCCTGGACCGTAGGTCCCCTGACAGGACCATCTTGGGGGGCCAACGTCCTGACTTTC. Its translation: CAWTVGPLTGPSWGANVLTF.

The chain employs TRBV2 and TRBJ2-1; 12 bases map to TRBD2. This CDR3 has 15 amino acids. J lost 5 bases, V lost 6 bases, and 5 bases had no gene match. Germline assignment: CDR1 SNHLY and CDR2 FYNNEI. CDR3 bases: TGTGCCAGCAGCTTACTAGCGGGGGGAAACAATGAGCAGTTCTTC. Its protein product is CASSLLAGGNNEQFF.

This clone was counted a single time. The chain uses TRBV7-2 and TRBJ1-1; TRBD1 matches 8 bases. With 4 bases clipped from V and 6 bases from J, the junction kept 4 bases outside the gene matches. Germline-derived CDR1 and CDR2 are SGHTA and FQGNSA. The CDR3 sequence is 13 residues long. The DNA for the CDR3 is TGTGCCAGCAGCTCTGCAGGGGGCGCTGAAGCTTTCTTT. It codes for CASSSAGGAEAFF.

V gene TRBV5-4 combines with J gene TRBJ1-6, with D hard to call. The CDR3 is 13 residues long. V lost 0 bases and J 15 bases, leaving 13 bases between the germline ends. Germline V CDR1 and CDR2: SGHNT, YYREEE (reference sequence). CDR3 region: CASSLDRVQILHF. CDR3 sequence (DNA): TGTGCCAGCAGCTTGGACCGGGTGCAGATCCTCCACTTT.

The CDR3 DNA reads TGTGCCAGCAGTTCTCCAGGGAACACTGAAGCTTTCTTT. Encoded protein: CASSSPGNTEAFF. The rearrangement joins TRBV12-3 or TRBV12-4 to TRBJ1-1; D remains unclear. The CDR3 spans 13 residues. V was pared by 4 bases and J by 1 base, with 7 bases between.

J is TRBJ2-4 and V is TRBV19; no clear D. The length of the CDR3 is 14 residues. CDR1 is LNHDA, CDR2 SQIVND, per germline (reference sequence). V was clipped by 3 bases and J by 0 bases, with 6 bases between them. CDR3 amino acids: CASSMALAKNIQYF. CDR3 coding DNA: TGTGCCAGTAGTATGGCCCTAGCCAAAAACATTCAGTACTTC.

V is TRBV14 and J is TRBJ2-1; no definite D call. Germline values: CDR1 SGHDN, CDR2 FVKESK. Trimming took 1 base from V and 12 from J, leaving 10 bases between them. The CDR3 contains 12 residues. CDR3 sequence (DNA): TGTGCCAGCAGCCAAGGTCTAGGCTGGCAGTTCTTC. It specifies CASSQGLGWQFF.

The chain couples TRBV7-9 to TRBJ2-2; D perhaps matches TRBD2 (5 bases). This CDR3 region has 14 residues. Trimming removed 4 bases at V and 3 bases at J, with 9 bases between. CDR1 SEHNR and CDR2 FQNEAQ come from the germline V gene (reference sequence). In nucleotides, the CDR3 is TGTGCCAGCAGCTGGGCGAGGGACACCGGGGAGCTGTTTTTT. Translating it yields CASSWARDTGELFF.

CDR3 coding DNA: TGTGCCAGCAGTAGACCGGGGGAAGAGACCCAGTACTTC. Residues: CASSRPGEETQYF. The V gene is TRBV6-5, the J gene TRBJ2-5, with D possibly being TRBD2 (6 bases). The CDR3 is 13 amino acids. The germline gives CDR1 MNHEY, CDR2 SVGAGI. Trimming stripped 5 bases from V and 3 bases from J, with 10 bases between.

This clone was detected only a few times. The CDR3: CASQNRDNSPLHF. Here the CDR3 DNA reads TGTGCCAGCCAAAACAGGGACAATTCACCCCTCCACTTT. The chain has TRBV3-1 (or the pseudogene TRBV3-2) and TRBJ1-6; TRBD1 is a possible D gene (6 bases). The V and J ends lost 8 bases and 7 bases respectively, with 12 bases between them. Germline CDR1 is LGHDT and CDR2 is YNNKEL (reference sequence). CDR3 length: 13 amino acids.

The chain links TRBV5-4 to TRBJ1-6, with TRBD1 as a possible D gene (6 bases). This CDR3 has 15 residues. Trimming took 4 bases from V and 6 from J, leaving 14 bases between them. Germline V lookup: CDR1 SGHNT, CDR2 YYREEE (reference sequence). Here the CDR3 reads CASSLNRVGNSPLHF. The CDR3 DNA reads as TGTGCCAGCAGCCTAAACAGGGTTGGTAATTCACCCCTCCACTTT.

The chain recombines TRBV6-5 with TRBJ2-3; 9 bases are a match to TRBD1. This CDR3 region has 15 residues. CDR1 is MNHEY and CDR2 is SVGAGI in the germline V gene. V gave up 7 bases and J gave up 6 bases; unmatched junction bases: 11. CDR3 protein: CASKLGTGKSDTQYF. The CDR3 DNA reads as TGTGCCAGCAAGCTCGGGACAGGGAAGTCTGATACGCAGTATTTT.

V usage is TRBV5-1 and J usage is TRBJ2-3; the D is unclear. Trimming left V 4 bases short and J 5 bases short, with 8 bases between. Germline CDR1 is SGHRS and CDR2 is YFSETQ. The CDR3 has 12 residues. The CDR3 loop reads CASSLQEDTQYF. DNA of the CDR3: TGCGCCAGCAGCCTCCAGGAAGATACGCAGTATTTT.

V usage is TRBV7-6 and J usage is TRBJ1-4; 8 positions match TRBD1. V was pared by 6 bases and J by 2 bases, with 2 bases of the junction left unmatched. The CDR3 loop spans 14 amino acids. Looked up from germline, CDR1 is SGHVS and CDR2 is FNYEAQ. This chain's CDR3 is CASRQGATNEKLFF. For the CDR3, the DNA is TGTGCCAGCAGGCAGGGGGCCACTAATGAAAAACTGTTTTTT.

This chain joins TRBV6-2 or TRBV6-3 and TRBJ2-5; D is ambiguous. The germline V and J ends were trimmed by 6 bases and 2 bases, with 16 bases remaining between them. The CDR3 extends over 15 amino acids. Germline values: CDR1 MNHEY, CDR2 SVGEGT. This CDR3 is CASSLPERSQETQYF. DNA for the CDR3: TGTGCCAGCAGCCTCCCCGAGCGCTCTCAAGAGACCCAGTACTTC.

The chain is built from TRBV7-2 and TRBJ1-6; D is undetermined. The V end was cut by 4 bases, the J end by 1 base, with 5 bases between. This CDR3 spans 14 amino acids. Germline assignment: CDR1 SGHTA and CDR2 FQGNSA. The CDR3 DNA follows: TGTGCCAGCAGCTCGGGATCCTATAATTCACCCCTCCACTTT. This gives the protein CASSSGSYNSPLHF.